Sequencing of this T cell receptor beta chain was carried out in a study of T cell changes during pregnancy in multiple sclerosis. This table comes from immunoSEQ multiplex PCR, and its TCRdb copy is limited to in-frame clones, with some not included. The sample holds approximately 83,000 clones, just under 95% seen once. The CDR3 runs to 13 residues. V lost 6 bases, J lost 7 bases, and 5 bases stayed unmatched. Germline CDR1 reads SNHLY; CDR2 reads FYNNEI. The J gene is TRBJ2-1, the V gene TRBV2, with 8 nucleotides matching TRBD1. The sample was peripheral blood, taken in the first trimester of pregnancy. The sequence derives from a female donor with multiple sclerosis, enrolled in a pregnancy study. The CDR3 region has the DNA TGTGCCAGCAGCCAGGGGGCGCGGAATGAGCAGTTCTTC. This gives the protein CASSQGARNEQFF. The whole variable domain, remainder taken from reference TRBV2 and TRBJ2-1, is EPEVTQTPSHQVTQMGQEVILRCVPISNHLYFYWYRQILGQKVEFLVSFYNNEISEKSEIFDDQFSVERPDGSNFTLKIRSTKLEDSAMYFCASSQGARNEQFFGPGTRLTVL.